Listed here are 29 T cell receptor beta chains from one sample, sequenced in a study of blood T cell repertoires in COVID-19 (dated by TCRdb to 2018 to 2021). The library was prepared using the immunoSEQ multiplex PCR assay. In TCRdb, the immuneACCESS table is reduced to in-frame sequences with V and J assigned. These tables do not hold every clone; where another copy was compared, an unresolved V gene accounts for under half, and the others remain unexplained. Counted in this sample were about 240,000 clones; 75% to 90% of them appeared once. Together, the top ten hold roughly 3.5% of the sample. Sequencing used PBMCs or T cells enriched from blood (not recorded which). The source of these receptors is a woman aged 40 to 49 with acute COVID-19.

This clone was seen only once. The chain joins TRBV6-2 or TRBV6-3 to TRBJ2-5; D call uncertain. Trimming left V 2 bases short and J 5 bases short, with 6 bases between. Germline CDR1 and CDR2: MNHEY and SVGEGT. The CDR3 sequence is 12 residues long. The CDR3 DNA is TGTGCCAGCAGTTACCCCCAGGAGACCCAGTACTTC. As protein: CASSYPQETQYF.

The chain uses TRBV30 and TRBJ2-7, with 7 bases lining up with TRBD1. Germline V gene lookup returns CDR1 GTSNPN and CDR2 SVGIG (reference sequence). This CDR3 is built from 12 residues. V was clipped by 4 bases and J by 0 bases; unmatched bases: 0. CDR3: CAWTGGSYEQYF. The CDR3 bases are TGTGCCTGGACAGGGGGCTCCTACGAGCAGTACTTC. Filled out from reference TRBV30 and TRBJ2-7, the complete variable domain reads SQTIHQWPATLVQPVGSPLSLECTVEGTSNPNLYWYRQAAGRGLQLLFYSVGIGQISSEVPQNLSASRPQDRQFILSSKKLLLSDSGFYLCAWTGGSYEQYFGPGTRLTVT.

In its sample, this clone was seen a few times. The genes are TRBV27 and TRBJ2-1; 11 bases map to TRBD2. Trimming took 3 bases from V and 7 from J; bases not matched to a gene: 5. Per the germline V gene, CDR1 is MNHEY and CDR2 is SMNVEV (reference sequence). The CDR3 totals 15 residues. CDR3 nucleotides: TGTGCCAGCAGTTTCACTAGCGGGAGAAGTAATGAGCAGTTCTTC. This codes for CASSFTSGRSNEQFF.

CDR3 in amino acids: CASSVAGTGGIRDYNEQFF. CDR3 sequence (DNA): TGTGCCAGCAGCGTAGCGGGGACAGGGGGCATACGGGACTACAATGAGCAGTTCTTC. The rearrangement links TRBV9 to TRBJ2-1; TRBD1 matches 12 bases. This CDR3 spans 19 amino acids. The germline V gene encodes CDR1 SGDLS and CDR2 YYNGEE. J lost 3 bases, V lost 0 bases, and 10 bases had no gene match.

The chain links TRBV11-3 to TRBJ2-3; D is ambiguous. The V gene's germline CDR1 is SGHNT and CDR2 YENEEA. The germline V and J ends were trimmed by 5 bases and 3 bases, with 9 bases remaining between them. The CDR3 contains 13 residues. In DNA form, the CDR3 reads TGTGCCAGCAGCGACCGAGCGACAGATACGCAGTATTTT. Translating it yields CASSDRATDTQYF.

The rearrangement uses TRBV7-9 and TRBJ1-6; TRBD1 might be the D (5 bases). CDR3 length: 15 residues. V gave up 5 bases and J gave up 14 bases, with 22 bases separating them. CDR1 is SEHNR, CDR2 FQNEAQ, per germline (reference sequence). The CDR3 DNA sequence: TGTGCCAGCAGCCCCGATCCTGGCGGGGAAGGGGCCCTCCACTTT. Protein product: CASSPDPGGEGALHF.

The chain combines TRBV10-3 with TRBJ2-3, with a weak D call TRBD1 (6 bases). Germline V gives CDR1 ENHRY, CDR2 SYGVKD. V was clipped by 0 bases and J by 2 bases, with 12 bases between them. CDR3 length: 16 amino acids. CDR3 sequence: CAISESEGDSTDTQYF. The CDR3 DNA reads as TGTGCCATCAGTGAGTCCGAGGGGGATTCCACAGATACGCAGTATTTT.

This clone was counted a single time. The V gene is TRBV19, the J gene TRBJ2-3; weak D call: TRBD2 (6 bases). The CDR3 is 15 amino acids. V dropped 1 base and J dropped 5 bases, with 13 bases sitting between them. Looked up from germline, CDR1 is LNHDA and CDR2 is SQIVND (reference sequence). This chain's CDR3 is CASSIAVGAGDTQYF. CDR3 sequence (DNA): TGTGCCAGTAGTATAGCGGTTGGAGCGGGAGATACGCAGTATTTT.

V usage is TRBV5-1 and J usage is TRBJ2-1; unclear D gene. Trimming took 5 bases from V and 8 from J, leaving 5 bases between them. This CDR3 contains 10 residues. The germline V gene encodes CDR1 SGHRS and CDR2 YFSETQ. As DNA, the CDR3 is TGCGCCAGCAGGCGTGATGAGCAGTTCTTC. It specifies CASRRDEQFF.

This clone has only one observation. Relative to the germline gene, one junction end is altered; a read error may explain this. The chain joins TRBV7-7 to TRBJ2-1, with 13 bases that match TRBD2. This CDR3 is 15 amino acids long. The germline CDR1 and CDR2 sequences are SSHAT and FNYEAQ (reference sequence). CDR3 sequence reads: CASSLGTSGKNEQFF. The CDR3 region has the DNA TGTGCTAGCAGCTTAGGGACTAGCGGGAAAAATGAGCAGTTCTTC.

V usage is TRBV19 and J usage is TRBJ2-7, with 7 bases identical to TRBD2. Trimming removed 0 bases from V and 4 bases from J; junction bases left unmatched: 9. Germline loops: CDR1 LNHDA, CDR2 SQIVND (reference sequence). The CDR3 runs 16 residues. CDR3 DNA sequence: TGTGCCAGTAGTATAGATGTCCTAGCGGCCCAATACGAGCAGTACTTC. Its protein is CASSIDVLAAQYEQYF.

The chain recombines TRBV5-1 with TRBJ2-5; TRBD2 aligns across 8 bases. Germline V CDR1 and CDR2: SGHRS, YFSETQ. This CDR3 has 15 residues. Trimming removed 3 bases from V and 2 bases from J; junction bases left unmatched: 6. CDR3 loop: CASSSMTSVQETQYF. The CDR3 DNA is TGCGCCAGCAGCTCTATGACTAGCGTACAAGAGACCCAGTACTTC.

The V and J genes are TRBV25-1 and TRBJ2-1, with TRBD2 matching over 10 bases. Per germline, CDR1 MGHDK and CDR2 SYGVNS. V lost 2 bases and J lost 8; bases outside the gene matches: 9. The length of the CDR3 is 16 residues. CDR3 sequence reads: CASSEVGSGRADEQFF. The CDR3 bases are TGTGCCAGCAGTGAAGTTGGCAGCGGGAGGGCCGATGAGCAGTTCTTC.

The chain combines TRBV18 with TRBJ1-6; D possibly corresponds to TRBD1 (6 bases). Germline CDR1 is KGHSH and CDR2 is LQKENI. V was pared by 6 bases and J by 8 bases, with 14 bases between. The CDR3 runs 14 residues. The CDR3 bases are TGTGCCAGCTCGGTCGGGACATTGGATTCACCCCTCCACTTT. The encoded protein is CASSVGTLDSPLHF.

The chain combines TRBV2 with TRBJ1-2; no clear D gene. CDR3 length: 14 amino acids. Germline CDR1 SNHLY, CDR2 FYNNEI. V shed 7 bases and J shed 0 bases, with 12 bases lying between them. CDR3 DNA sequence: TGTGCCAGCATAACAGACCCGTCTAACTATGGCTACACCTTC. Amino acids: CASITDPSNYGYTF.

The genes are TRBV12-3 or TRBV12-4 and TRBJ1-2; D might be TRBD1 (6 bases). There are 11 residues in the CDR3. Trimming cost V 3 bases and J 8 bases, with 7 bases left between them. In DNA form, the CDR3 reads TGTGCCAGCAGTTTGGGGGCAGGCTACACCTTC. It specifies CASSLGAGYTF.

This sequence joins TRBV15 and TRBJ1-5, with a weak D call TRBD1 (5 bases). V was clipped by 0 bases and J by 7 bases, with 13 bases between them. The CDR3 consists of 15 residues. CDR1 and CDR2 from the germline V gene are LNHNV and YYDKDF (reference sequence). The CDR3 loop reads CATSRDRPGQQPQHF. For the CDR3, the DNA is TGTGCCACCAGCAGAGATCGCCCAGGGCAACAGCCCCAGCATTTT.

This rearrangement joins TRBV19 to TRBJ1-2; 7 bases map to TRBD1. The CDR3 runs 12 residues. Germline V CDR1 and CDR2: LNHDA, SQIVND (reference sequence). Losses at the gene ends were 8 bases for V and 4 bases for J; bases not matched to a gene: 4. The CDR3 is CASWTGFYGYTF. The CDR3 DNA follows: TGTGCCAGTTGGACAGGCTTCTATGGCTACACCTTC.

This clone was counted once. The DNA of the CDR3 is TGTGCCAGCAGCCCCAGTCCGGGATCATACGAGCAGTACTTC. It translates to CASSPSPGSYEQYF. The chain links TRBV11-3 to TRBJ2-7; tentatively, D is TRBD2 (5 bases). The V end lost 5 bases, the J end lost 4 bases, and 15 bases lay between the germline ends. This CDR3 is 14 amino acids long. The V gene's germline CDR1 is SGHNT and CDR2 YENEEA.

The rearrangement links TRBV27 to TRBJ1-5, with TRBD1 matching over 8 bases. J was trimmed by 2 bases and V by 6 bases; bases with no gene match: 3. Germline CDR1 is MNHEY and CDR2 is SMNVEV (reference sequence). The CDR3 contains 14 residues. The CDR3 region has the DNA TGTGCCAGCAGCCCGACAGGGGGCAATCAGCCCCAGCATTTT. It specifies CASSPTGGNQPQHF.

This chain links TRBV12-3 or TRBV12-4 with TRBJ2-5; TRBD2 is a possible D gene (6 bases). The CDR3 has 11 residues. The germline V and J ends were trimmed by 7 bases and 14 bases, with 17 bases remaining between them. CDR3 DNA: TGTGCCAGCAACTCCGGGACTGCCTCCTACTTC. Translated: CASNSGTASYF.

The J gene is TRBJ2-1, the V gene TRBV5-1; 13 bases agree with TRBD2. CDR1 and CDR2 (germline): SGHRS, YFSETQ. CDR3 length equals 20 residues. The trim removed 4 bases at V and 0 bases at J, leaving 13 bases unmatched. The DNA for the CDR3 is TGCGCCAGCAGCGTGCAACCGGGACTAGCGGGACACGGCTCCTACAATGAGCAGTTCTTC. It codes for CASSVQPGLAGHGSYNEQFF.

This rearrangement joins TRBV11-2 to TRBJ2-2; D may be TRBD2 (6 bases). Germline loops: CDR1 SGHAT, CDR2 FQNNGV. This CDR3 has 15 amino acids. Trimming shortened V by 5 bases and J by 5 bases, and 15 bases separated the two germline ends. CDR3 coding DNA: TGTGCCAGCAGCAAAATAGCAGGGACTACCGGGGAGCTGTTTTTT. It translates to CASSKIAGTTGELFF.

The gene calls are TRBV11-3 and TRBJ2-2; maybe TRBD2 (5 bases). Germline lookup yields CDR1 SGHNT and CDR2 YENEEA. V lost 3 bases, J lost 5 bases, and 10 bases lay in between. CDR3 length equals 14 residues. This CDR3 is CASSFSGGTGELFF. CDR3 coding DNA: TGTGCCAGCAGCTTTTCAGGAGGTACCGGGGAGCTGTTTTTT.

The chain recombines TRBV7-3 with TRBJ2-5; 14 nucleotides match TRBD2. CDR1 and CDR2 from the germline V gene are SGHTA and FQGTGA. With V trimmed by 5 bases and J by 6 bases, 20 bases remained unmatched. This CDR3 region has 20 residues. CDR3 DNA sequence: TGTGCCAGCAGCACCCACTTCGGGACTAGCGGGAGTAGCCCCAGGAAGACCCAGTACTTC. It is translated as CASSTHFGTSGSSPRKTQYF.

This chain joins TRBV4-1 and TRBJ2-1, with TRBD2 matching 11 bases. From germline, CDR1 is MGHRA and CDR2 YSYEKL. The CDR3 spans 15 residues. J was trimmed by 4 bases and V by 4 bases; bases with no gene match: 3. The CDR3 sequence is CASSPGLAVYNEQFF. CDR3 nucleotide sequence: TGCGCCAGCAGCCCGGGACTAGCGGTATACAATGAGCAGTTCTTC.

V and J are TRBV19 and TRBJ1-5; 8 bases are a match to TRBD1. The CDR3 length is 14 residues. J gave up 4 bases and V 6 bases, and 5 bases lay outside the gene matches. From germline, CDR1 is LNHDA and CDR2 SQIVND (reference sequence). CDR3 nucleotides: TGTGCCAGTAGGGGACAGGTCGGGAATCAGCCCCAGCATTTT. Amino acids: CASRGQVGNQPQHF.

This clone appeared a few times. The chain has TRBV10-1 and TRBJ2-2; 11 nucleotides align to TRBD2. CDR1 and CDR2 (germline): WNHNN, SYGVQD (reference sequence). The CDR3 loop spans 15 amino acids. The ends lost 5 bases at V and 6 bases at J; junction bases unmatched: 5. The CDR3 DNA reads as TGCGCCAGCAGTTCTAGCGGGAGGAATTCCGGGGAGCTGTTTTTT. This codes for CASSSSGRNSGELFF.

The J gene is TRBJ2-3, the V gene TRBV6-5, with a tentative D call TRBD2 (6 bases). Trimming pared 9 bases from V and 0 bases from J, leaving 13 bases between. The germline gives CDR1 MNHEY, CDR2 SVGAGI. The CDR3 sequence is 14 residues long. In nucleotides, the CDR3 is TGTGCCAGTATTCTAGCGTTTAGCACAGATACGCAGTATTTT. Its translation is CASILAFSTDTQYF.